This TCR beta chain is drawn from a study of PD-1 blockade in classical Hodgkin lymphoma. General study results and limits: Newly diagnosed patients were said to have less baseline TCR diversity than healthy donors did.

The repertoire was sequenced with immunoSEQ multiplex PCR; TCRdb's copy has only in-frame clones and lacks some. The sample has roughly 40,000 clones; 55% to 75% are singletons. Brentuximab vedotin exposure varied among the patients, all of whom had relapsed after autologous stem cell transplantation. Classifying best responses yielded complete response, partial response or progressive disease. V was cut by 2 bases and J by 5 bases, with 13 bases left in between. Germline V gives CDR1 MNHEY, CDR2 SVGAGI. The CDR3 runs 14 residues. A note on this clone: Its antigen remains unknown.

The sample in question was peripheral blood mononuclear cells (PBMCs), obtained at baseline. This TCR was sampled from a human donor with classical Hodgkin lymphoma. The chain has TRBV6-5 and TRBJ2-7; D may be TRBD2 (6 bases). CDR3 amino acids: CASSYDGTGDEQYF. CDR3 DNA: TGTGCCAGCAGTTACGACGGGACGGGGGACGAGCAGTACTTC.